This TCR beta chain was observed in a study of T cells in localized non-small cell lung cancer. This clone was observed a few times. Sequenced by immunoSEQ multiplex PCR; TCRdb stores in-frame clones only, minus some. Among 40,000 to 55,000 clones listed, around 81% were seen once. Germline trimming cut 5 bases from V and 9 bases from J; bases unmatched to any gene: 5. Germline V gene sequence: CDR1 MNHEY, CDR2 SVGAGI. This CDR3 spans 12 amino acids. The material was PBMCs, obtained before any cancer treatment. The TCR sequence derives from a woman aged 40 to 75 with stage II lung adenocarcinoma. The chain uses TRBV6-5 and TRBJ1-1; TRBD1 matches at 8 bases. The CDR3 DNA is TGTGCCAGCAGTATGGACAGGGAAAAAGCTTTCTTT. It codes for CASSMDREKAFF.